The entry that follows covers one TCR beta chain sequence. Its antigen specificity is not known. A read error may produce the germline difference seen at one junction end. This sample was taken from a study of graft-versus-host responses after intestinal transplantation (dated by TCRdb to the early 2020s). About the study as a whole: Multivisceral, liver-intestinal, or isolated intestinal transplants were received by the recipients. Every recipient was given anti-thymocyte globulin induction, then maintenance tacrolimus and steroids for approximately 3 years. Graft-versus-host and host-versus-graft alloreactive T cell clones were tracked in the graft, circulation and bone marrow after intestinal transplantation using bulk TCR-beta CDR3 sequencing. Alloreactive clones were identified by sequencing pre-transplant mixed lymphocyte reaction products and comparing these products with unstimulated pre-transplant donor and recipient T cells. The cohort enrolled some 23 intestinal transplant recipients, one of whom was a retransplant, and a few patients without pretransplant specimens were excluded. Donor T cell macrochimerism was defined as a peak of at least 4% donor T cells among recipient peripheral blood mononuclear cells. Rather than going through the commercial service, samples from a few later patients were sequenced in-house on an Illumina MiSeq and processed with MiXCR. What the study reported, not specific to this receptor: In the allografts of patients with donor T cell macrochimerism, GvH to HvG T cell clonal ratios were high. GvH clones were detected in recipient bone marrow, and some of these GvH clones were observed earlier in ileal mucosa or blood, consistent with an intestinal mucosal origin. The conclusions were limited by the relatively low number and heterogeneity of the intestinal transplant patients. Early after transplant, peak levels of circulating GvH clones were found to be associated with declines in HvG clones.

Libraries were constructed by the immunoSEQ multiplex PCR assay. For most patients, genomic DNA was isolated using the Qiagen DNeasy Blood and Tissue Kit and was shipped frozen to Adaptive Biotechnologies for TCR sequencing. High-throughput TCR-beta CDR3 sequencing of genomic DNA from most patients was performed by Adaptive Biotechnologies. Processing in the source paper ran as follows. Adaptive's ImmunoSEQ software was the source of the TCR sequencing data for 15 to 20 patients, while a few other patients were processed with MiXCR and VDJtools. CD4 versus CD8 sorting errors were corrected by removing sequences found in both subsets at a frequency ratio below 5:1. CDR3 nucleotide sequences shared by donor and recipient were removed because the origin of these sequences could not be assigned. To be classed as alloreactive, a clone needed at least 2-fold expansion over unstimulated cells and a minimum CFSE-low frequency of 0.002% (template counts) or 0.001% (read counts). Clones were considered mappable if detected in sequenced pre-transplant spleen, lymph node, or MLR CFSE-low populations of the donor or recipient. Cumulative frequency of alloreactive clones was calculated as a percentage of all sequences weighted by copy number. TCRdb limited this immuneACCESS table to in-frame rearrangements with V and J called. A share of clones is missing; checked studies link under half to unresolved V genes, and the rest is unexplained. V and J calls and clone size are copied from that table; D and trimming were computed from the DNA. Counted in this sample were about 120,000 clones; roughly 91% of them appeared once. The ten largest clones add up to 0.09% to 0.15% of the sample.

Based on the germline V gene (reference sequence), the CDR1 and CDR2 sequences are SSHAT and FNYEAQ. The CDR3 covers 15 residues, taking in both the cysteine and the phenylalanine. Only CDR3 DNA is held: 45 bases, read in frame from base 1. The time point label, as the study defines it: cells obtained before transplantation from donor or recipient. CD3+CD4+ and CD3+CD8+ populations were FACS-sorted from unstimulated pre-transplant donor and recipient cells taken from spleen or lymph nodes. The TCR comes from a human donor who received an intestinal transplant. The material was unstimulated CD4+ T cells sorted from spleen or lymph node cells, obtained before intestinal transplant. This chain joins TRBV7-7 to TRBJ2-1, with 9 middle bases fitting TRBD2. The CDR3 reads as follows: CASSLAGASYNEQFF. Here is the DNA: TGTGCTAGCAGCTTAGCGGGAGCTTCCTACAATGAGCAGTTCTTC.